This T cell receptor beta chain was recovered during a study of shared clonotypes between healthy human individuals. Germline V gives CDR1 LGHNA, CDR2 YNFKEQ. Trimming at V came to 4 bases and at J to 1 base, leaving 8 bases not matched to a gene. The CDR3 has 19 residues. This clone occurred once. Antigen unknown. Original handling: Owing to the provision of junction-only sequences devoid of quality scores by immunoSEQ, filtering differed. Sequenced by immunoSEQ multiplex PCR; TCRdb stores in-frame clones only, minus some. D and trimming come from the DNA, and the V and J calls and clone size come from that table. The table shows about 470,000 clones, with around 79% occurring only once. Study observations and caveats: The study drew on few donors, limiting represented genetic and exposure-history diversity. Clonotype sharing among donors was thought likely to change with sequencing depth.

Sequencing was carried out using PBMCs. The V gene is TRBV4-2, the J gene TRBJ2-3; 16 bases match TRBD2. The origin of this receptor is a woman between 35 and 50 years old in good health. Some clones in this sample may be carry-over from other donors' samples. The CDR3 loop is CASSRSGLAGGIGTDTQYF. The DNA of the CDR3 is TGTGCCAGCAGCCGCTCGGGACTAGCGGGAGGGATTGGCACAGATACGCAGTATTTT.